This T cell receptor beta chain was identified during a study of blood T cell repertoires in COVID-19. Turning to the study itself: Samples of COVID-19 (acute and convalescent) were obtained from the United States, Italy and Spain.

J gave up 4 bases and V 5 bases, and 4 bases lay outside the gene matches. Germline V gene sequence: CDR1 SGHAT, CDR2 FQNNGV. This CDR3 contains 13 residues. Authors' processing steps: Researchers report that nucleated cell counts were estimated from reference gene primer amplification. Sequencing used immunoSEQ multiplex PCR; TCRdb keeps in-frame clones, though not all of them. That table is the source of V, J and clone size, and D and trimming were worked out from the DNA. This sample has 200,000 to 300,000 clones, with roughly four fifths found just once. This clone was found once. The V gene is TRBV11-2, the J gene TRBJ1-2; 7 bases are a match to TRBD1. The sequenced material came from peripheral blood. The TCR was taken from a man aged 25-45 years who had recovered from COVID-19. The CDR3 coding sequence is TGTGCCAGCAGCCGGGACAGCCGCTATGGCTACACCTTC. Amino acids: CASSRDSRYGYTF.